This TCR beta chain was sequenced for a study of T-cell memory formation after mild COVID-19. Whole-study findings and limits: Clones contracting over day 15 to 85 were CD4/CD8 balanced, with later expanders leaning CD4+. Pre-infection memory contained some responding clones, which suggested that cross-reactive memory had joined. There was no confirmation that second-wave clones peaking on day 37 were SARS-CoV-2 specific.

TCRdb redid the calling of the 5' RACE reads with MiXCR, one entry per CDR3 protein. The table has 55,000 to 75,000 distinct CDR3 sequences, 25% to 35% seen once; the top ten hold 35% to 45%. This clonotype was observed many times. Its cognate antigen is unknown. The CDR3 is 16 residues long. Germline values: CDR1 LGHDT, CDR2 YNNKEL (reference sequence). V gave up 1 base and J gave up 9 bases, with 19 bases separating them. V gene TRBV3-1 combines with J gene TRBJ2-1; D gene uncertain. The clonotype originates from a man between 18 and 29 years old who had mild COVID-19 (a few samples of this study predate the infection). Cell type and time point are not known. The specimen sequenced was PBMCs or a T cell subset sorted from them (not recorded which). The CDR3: CASSQVTGENSGEQFF. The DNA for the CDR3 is TGTGCCAGCAGCCAAGTGACCGGAGAGAACTCGGGTGAGCAGTTCTTC.